The clone carrying this T cell receptor (beta chain) was recorded at least ten times. What it binds is unknown. Patients with uncontrolled infections, other autoimmune diseases, pregnancy or lactation were excluded. Trimming removed 3 bases from V and 6 bases from J, with 20 bases in between. The CDR3 is 15 residues long. Germline loops: CDR1 SQVTM, CDR2 ANQGSEA. The source of the sample is a study of T cells in Graves' hyperthyroidism and ophthalmopathy. In the study overall: It was at initial diagnosis, before any treatment, that peripheral blood was collected. The study's findings and limits: Researchers report that a 13 V-J model separated ophthalmopathy from stable hyperthyroidism. Ophthalmopathy prediction by the model preceded onset by a median approximately six months.

Amplification targeted TCR beta CDR3 regions from RNA transcripts. HTBI primers were used for first-round RT-PCR of the TCR CDR3. TCRdb recomputed calls from the multiplex PCR reads with MiXCR, one row per CDR3 protein. Among some 500,000 distinct CDR3 sequences listed, around a quarter were seen once. Sequenced material: blood. This receptor was taken from a woman aged 25-40 years with Graves' ophthalmopathy. The V and J genes are TRBV29-1 and TRBJ1-1; D is possibly TRBD1 (6 bases). CDR3 in amino acids: CSVDGIWGGYAEAFF. The CDR3 region has the DNA TGCAGCGTTGATGGCATTTGGGGGGGCTACGCTGAAGCTTTCTTT.